The 26 T cell receptor beta chains reported below all come from one sample, sequenced in a study of Ad26.COV2.S vaccination and SARS-CoV-2 variants. Treatment of the sample: some 20 received Ad26.COV2.S at low or high dose, single or two shots; roughly 5 received placebo; per-sample allocation not given. The investigators took samples on day 63 after the first vaccine or placebo injection. The table came from immunoSEQ multiplex PCR; TCRdb's copy has only in-frame clones and leaves some out. The sample consists of 380,000 or so clones, 80% to 90% of them appearing once. The sequencing used peripheral blood, collected in a trial of Ad26.COV2.S vaccine versus placebo. These TCRs come from a person aged 18 to 59 who received the Ad26.COV2.S COVID-19 vaccine or a placebo.

V and J are TRBV4-3 and TRBJ2-2, with 9 positions matching TRBD2. This CDR3 spans 16 amino acids. The J segment lost 1 base and the V segment lost 2 bases, leaving 2 bases of the junction unmatched. The germline CDR1 and CDR2 sequences are LGHNA and YSLEER. Here the CDR3 reads CASSQLAGRNTGELFF. The DNA for the CDR3 is TGCGCCAGCAGCCAACTAGCGGGAAGGAACACCGGGGAGCTGTTTTTT.

The rearrangement uses TRBV6-2 or TRBV6-3 and TRBJ2-1; possible D gene TRBD2, 7 bases. The CDR3 length is 17 residues. CDR1 MNHEY and CDR2 SVGEGT come from the germline V gene. The V end lost 0 bases, the J end lost 0 bases, and 12 bases lay between the germline ends. The CDR3 region is CASSYSGGLVSYNEQFF. The CDR3 coding sequence is TGTGCCAGCAGTTACTCGGGGGGGCTTGTCTCCTACAATGAGCAGTTCTTC.

The chain uses TRBV5-1 and TRBJ1-1, with 8 bases that match TRBD1. Germline V CDR1 and CDR2: SGHRS, YFSETQ. The junction had 12 bases not matched to a gene; V was cut back by 4 bases and J by 4 bases. The CDR3 consists of 16 residues. In DNA form, the CDR3 reads TGCGCCAGCAGCGGAAGGACAGGGCGGTTGGTCACTGAAGCTTTCTTT. It specifies CASSGRTGRLVTEAFF.

This clone showed up just once. The chain has TRBV27 and TRBJ1-2, with 10 bases aligning to TRBD1. The CDR3 runs to 14 residues. The J segment lost 6 bases and the V segment lost 3 bases, leaving 4 bases of the junction unmatched. Per the germline V gene, CDR1 is MNHEY and CDR2 is SMNVEV (reference sequence). The chain's CDR3 is CASSFGTGEDGYTF. In DNA form, the CDR3 reads TGTGCCAGCAGTTTCGGGACAGGGGAGGATGGCTACACCTTC.

The V and J genes are TRBV7-2 and TRBJ2-2; weak D call: TRBD1 (6 bases). Germline loops: CDR1 SGHTA, CDR2 FQGNSA. V was trimmed by 0 bases and J by 4 bases, leaving 9 bases between them. This CDR3 spans 15 amino acids. The CDR3 coding sequence is TGTGCCAGCAGCTTAGCGGCAGGGGCCACCGGGGAGCTGTTTTTT. Its translation: CASSLAAGATGELFF.

The chain joins TRBV6-5 to TRBJ1-1; 8 bases are a match to TRBD1. The CDR3 runs to 15 residues. From germline, CDR1 is MNHEY and CDR2 SVGAGI. V lost 6 bases to trimming and J lost 2 bases; unmatched junction nucleotides: 8. The CDR3 protein is CASSLTGVVNTEAFF. CDR3 in DNA: TGTGCCAGCAGCTTGACAGGGGTGGTAAACACTGAAGCTTTCTTT.

The rearrangement links TRBV10-2 to TRBJ2-7; tentative D call: TRBD2 (7 bases). V was clipped by 10 bases and J by 0 bases, with 13 bases between them. The V gene's germline CDR1 is WSHSY and CDR2 SAAADI. The CDR3 length is 13 residues. CDR3 nucleotide sequence: TGCGCCACCGGGGGGCGAAACTCCTACGAGCAGTACTTC. It translates to CATGGRNSYEQYF.

The CDR3 loop is CAISEPGQGHTEAFF. The DNA for the CDR3 is TGTGCCATCAGTGAGCCGGGACAGGGGCACACTGAAGCTTTCTTT. This chain connects TRBV10-3 to TRBJ1-1; the match to TRBD1 covers 10 bases. After removal of 2 bases from V and 3 bases from J, the junction contained 3 bases not matched to a gene. Per germline, CDR1 ENHRY and CDR2 SYGVKD. The CDR3 loop spans 15 amino acids.

This chain joins TRBV25-1 and TRBJ2-5; 9 positions agree with TRBD1. Germline-derived CDR1 and CDR2 are MGHDK and SYGVNS. Losses at the gene ends were 0 bases for V and 4 bases for J; bases not matched to a gene: 6. The CDR3 has 16 amino acids. CDR3 nucleotides: TGTGCCAGCAGTGAATACGTAACAGGGGGCCCAGAGACCCAGTACTTC. Protein product: CASSEYVTGGPETQYF. The whole variable domain, remainder taken from reference TRBV25-1 and TRBJ2-5, is EADIYQTPRYLVIGTGKKITLECSQTMGHDKMYWYQQDPGMELHLIHYSYGVNSTEKGDLSSESTVSRIRTEHFPLTLESARPSHTSQYLCASSEYVTGGPETQYFGPGTRLLVL.

The chain employs TRBV6-5 and TRBJ2-7; 7 bases are a match to TRBD1. The CDR3 has 14 residues. CDR1 MNHEY and CDR2 SVGAGI come from the germline V gene. After removal of 4 bases from V and 1 base from J, the junction contained 4 bases not matched to a gene. CDR3 loop: CASSSPGQSYEQYF. The CDR3 DNA follows: TGTGCCAGCAGTTCCCCGGGACAGTCCTACGAGCAGTACTTC.

The chain recombines TRBV6-6 with TRBJ2-5, with 7 bases matching TRBD1. The CDR3 is made up of 14 amino acids. The trim removed 5 bases at V and 4 bases at J, leaving 7 bases unmatched. Germline V lookup: CDR1 MNHNY, CDR2 SVGAGI (reference sequence). As DNA, the CDR3 is TGTGCCAGCAGTACTCGGGACAGACTAGAGACCCAGTACTTC. This gives the protein CASSTRDRLETQYF.

V and J are TRBV30 and TRBJ1-1, with 8 bases identical to TRBD1. The CDR3 extends over 16 amino acids. Germline V gene sequence: CDR1 GTSNPN, CDR2 SVGIG (reference sequence). V lost 5 bases to trimming and J lost 1 base; unmatched junction nucleotides: 12. The CDR3 loop is CAWWAGGWGGNTEAFF. The DNA of the CDR3 is TGTGCCTGGTGGGCAGGGGGCTGGGGAGGGAACACTGAAGCTTTCTTT.

The chain has TRBV16 and TRBJ1-2; 8 bases match TRBD1. This CDR3 region has 14 residues. Germline V lookup: CDR1 KGHSY, CDR2 FQNENV. V shed 0 bases, J shed 8 bases, and the junction held 5 bases outside the gene matches. CDR3 in DNA: TGTGCCAGCAGCCAATCTCAACAGGGGGAAGGCTACACCTTC. It codes for CASSQSQQGEGYTF.

The chain joins TRBV6-6 to TRBJ1-2, with a tentative D call TRBD1 (6 bases). Trimming pared 4 bases from V and 3 bases from J, leaving 12 bases between. The germline gives CDR1 MNHNY, CDR2 SVGAGI (reference sequence). The CDR3 runs 14 residues. CDR3 sequence (DNA): TGTGCCAGCAGTTCGCGACAGGAGCACTATGGCTACACCTTC. Its translation is CASSSRQEHYGYTF.

V and J are TRBV4-3 and TRBJ1-4; D gene unclear. With 0 bases removed from V and 0 bases from J, the gap between germline ends came to 5 bases. Germline-derived CDR1 and CDR2 are LGHNA and YSLEER. This CDR3 region has 15 residues. The CDR3 here is CASSQEASTNEKLFF. The CDR3, as DNA: TGCGCCAGCAGCCAAGAAGCGTCAACTAATGAAAAACTGTTTTTT.

The sample holds one count of this clone. This chain connects TRBV4-2 to TRBJ1-1; D gene ambiguous. Looked up from germline, CDR1 is LGHNA and CDR2 is YNFKEQ. CDR3 size: 16 residues. Trimming cost V 0 bases and J 1 base, with 12 bases left between them. CDR3 protein: CASSQDQHIGNTEAFF. The CDR3 DNA follows: TGTGCCAGCAGCCAAGATCAACATATTGGGAACACTGAAGCTTTCTTT.

This chain connects TRBV28 to TRBJ2-4; 9 nucleotides agree with TRBD2. The V gene's germline CDR1 is MDHEN and CDR2 SYDVKM. V was clipped by 1 base and J by 0 bases; unmatched bases: 4. This CDR3 has 17 amino acids. CDR3 loop: CASSLSPAGGAKNIQYF. The CDR3 nucleotides read TGTGCCAGCAGTTTATCGCCAGCGGGGGGAGCCAAAAACATTCAGTACTTC.

This chain joins TRBV6-5 and TRBJ1-1; D call uncertain. This CDR3 is 14 amino acids long. Germline V gene lookup returns CDR1 MNHEY and CDR2 SVGAGI. Trimming removed 4 bases from V and 3 bases from J, with 12 bases in between. CDR3 coding DNA: TGTGCCAGCAGTTTCTACCAAGAGGACACTGAAGCTTTCTTT. Protein product: CASSFYQEDTEAFF.

In this sample, this clone turned up once. The rearrangement links TRBV19 to TRBJ1-1; no reliable D call. This CDR3 has 14 amino acids. V shed 4 bases and J shed 4 bases, with 13 bases lying between them. Germline values: CDR1 LNHDA, CDR2 SQIVND (reference sequence). The CDR3 sequence is CASSNLEYGTEAFF. The CDR3 bases are TGTGCCAGTAGTAATTTAGAGTATGGCACTGAAGCTTTCTTT.

This clone turned up a few times. V is TRBV3-1 (or the pseudogene TRBV3-2) and J is TRBJ2-7, with 7 bases identical to TRBD1. V shed 4 bases and J 3 bases; nucleotides not matched to a gene: 9. This CDR3 has 15 residues. Germline V gene data show CDR1 as LGHDT and CDR2 as YNNKEL (reference sequence). The CDR3: CASSPLARDSYEQYF. The CDR3 DNA reads TGTGCCAGCAGCCCGTTGGCTCGGGACAGCTACGAGCAGTACTTC.

The chain joins TRBV3-1 (or the pseudogene TRBV3-2) to TRBJ2-2; 11 bases line up with TRBD2. CDR1 is LGHDT, CDR2 YNNKEL, per germline (reference sequence). CDR3 size: 16 residues. The ends lost 4 bases at V and 9 bases at J; junction bases unmatched: 10. For the CDR3, the DNA is TGTGCCAGCAGCCCTGGGGCTAGCGGGAGGATGCGGGAGCTGTTTTTT. Amino acids: CASSPGASGRMRELFF.

The chain recombines TRBV19 with TRBJ1-2, with D uncertain. Trimming pared 4 bases from V and 4 bases from J, leaving 19 bases between. In germline, CDR1 is LNHDA, CDR2 SQIVND (reference sequence). CDR3 size: 16 residues. CDR3 region: CASSNPPSRSSYGYTF. Written as DNA, the CDR3 is TGTGCCAGTAGTAACCCCCCCTCGAGGAGTTCCTATGGCTACACCTTC.

V and J are TRBV24-1 and TRBJ1-1; no reliable D call. Deletions cut 7 bases from V and 1 base from J, with 9 bases between. This CDR3 contains 13 residues. Germline assignment: CDR1 KGHDR and CDR2 SFDVKD. The CDR3 region is CATRKTENTEAFF. The CDR3 DNA follows: TGTGCCACCAGAAAGACGGAGAACACTGAAGCTTTCTTT.

J is TRBJ1-2 and V is TRBV12-5, with no clear D. The CDR3 is 13 amino acids. Germline lookup yields CDR1 LGHNT and CDR2 FRNRAP. The V gene lost 4 bases and the J gene lost 4 bases, with 10 bases spanning the gap. The CDR3 region is CASGSLGFYGYTF. CDR3 nucleotides: TGTGCTAGTGGTTCACTTGGGTTCTATGGCTACACCTTC.

The gene calls are TRBV27 and TRBJ2-2; D possibly matches TRBD1 or TRBD2 (5 bases each). The V end lost 0 bases, the J end lost 6 bases, and 14 bases lay between the germline ends. The CDR3 is 16 residues long. Germline assignment: CDR1 MNHEY and CDR2 SMNVEV (reference sequence). The CDR3 nucleotides are TGTGCCAGCAGTTTATCCGGGACGCTGCCCCCCGGGGAGCTGTTTTTT. Its protein is CASSLSGTLPPGELFF.

This chain links TRBV5-1 with TRBJ1-3, with a weak D call TRBD1 (5 bases). The germline gives CDR1 SGHRS, CDR2 YFSETQ. The ends were cut back, 1 base at V and 0 bases at J, with 14 bases in the middle. The CDR3 extends over 17 amino acids. CDR3 protein: CASSLTGERASGNTIYF. CDR3 nucleotides: TGCGCCAGCAGCTTGACGGGGGAGCGGGCCTCTGGAAACACCATATATTTT.